This T cell receptor (beta chain) was documented in a study of a mutant IDH1 vaccine in newly diagnosed glioma. Looking at the study overall: Mean patient age was around 40 years; roughly 62% were male and approximately 38% female. Former treatment meant radiotherapy, temozolomide, or both; the majority had gotten both. The study, taken as a whole, reports: Changes in top peripheral clonotypes did not appear linked to pseudoprogression.

V lost 10 bases, J lost 7 bases, and 8 bases stayed unmatched. This CDR3 region has 13 residues. Germline assignment: CDR1 MNHNS and CDR2 SASEGT. The time point denotes: baseline, week 1 (first vaccination visit). Described treatment: pre-vaccination baseline after standard-of-care therapy. Donors had new IDH1-mutant astrocytomas of WHO grade 3 or 4 (ATRX-lost). As for this clone: What it recognizes is unknown.

Produced via immunoSEQ multiplex PCR; TCRdb's table is partial and in-frame only. In the table there are 99,000 or so clones, 85% to 90% of which are singletons. The V call is TRBV6-1, the J call TRBJ2-2, with TRBD2 matching over 8 bases. The sequence came from a woman in her 50s with glioma. Specimen: PBMCs, collected from a glioma patient treated with radiotherapy, temozolomide or both. DNA of the CDR3: TGTGCCACAGAGCGGGAGTTTAGCGGGGAGCTGTTTTTT. This gives the protein CATEREFSGELFF.